Detailed here is one T cell receptor beta chain. Treatment meaning: oral pan-JAK inhibitor, 5-10 mg twice daily. Alopecia areata patients gave lesional scalp punch biopsies and peripheral blood samples. These data originate in a study of CD8+ T cells in alopecia areata. Study-level information: Tofacitinib ran for 6 to 18 months before 6 months off drug.

This CDR3 contains 15 residues. With 5 bases clipped from V and 0 bases from J, the junction kept 4 bases outside the gene matches. Germline values: CDR1 SGHTA, CDR2 FQGTGA. RNA extraction was followed by reverse transcription into cDNA, which acted as the sequencing template. Using immunoSEQ multiplex PCR, the repertoire was profiled, and TCRdb retains in-frame clones only, with some absent. The sample records 190,000 or so clones, around 60% being singletons. The sample in question was CD4+ T cells sorted from blood, obtained at week 4, from a patient treated with tofacitinib. The receptor was derived from a human donor with alopecia areata. The chain recombines TRBV7-3 with TRBJ2-1, with 7 bases that match TRBD2. This CDR3 is CASSTQRGSYNEQFF. CDR3 in DNA: TGTGCCAGCAGCACCCAGCGGGGCTCCTACAATGAGCAGTTCTTC.